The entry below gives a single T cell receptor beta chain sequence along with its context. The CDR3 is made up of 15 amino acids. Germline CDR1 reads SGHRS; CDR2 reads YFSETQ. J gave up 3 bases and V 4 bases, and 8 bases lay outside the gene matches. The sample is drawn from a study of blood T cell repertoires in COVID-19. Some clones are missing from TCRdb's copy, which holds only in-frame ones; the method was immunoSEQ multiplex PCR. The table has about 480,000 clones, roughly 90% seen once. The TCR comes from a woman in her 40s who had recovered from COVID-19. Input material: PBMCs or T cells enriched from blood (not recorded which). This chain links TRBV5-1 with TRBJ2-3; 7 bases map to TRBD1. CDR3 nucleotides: TGCGCCAGCAGCATCCGGGACAGTGGGACAGATACGCAGTATTTT. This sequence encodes CASSIRDSGTDTQYF.